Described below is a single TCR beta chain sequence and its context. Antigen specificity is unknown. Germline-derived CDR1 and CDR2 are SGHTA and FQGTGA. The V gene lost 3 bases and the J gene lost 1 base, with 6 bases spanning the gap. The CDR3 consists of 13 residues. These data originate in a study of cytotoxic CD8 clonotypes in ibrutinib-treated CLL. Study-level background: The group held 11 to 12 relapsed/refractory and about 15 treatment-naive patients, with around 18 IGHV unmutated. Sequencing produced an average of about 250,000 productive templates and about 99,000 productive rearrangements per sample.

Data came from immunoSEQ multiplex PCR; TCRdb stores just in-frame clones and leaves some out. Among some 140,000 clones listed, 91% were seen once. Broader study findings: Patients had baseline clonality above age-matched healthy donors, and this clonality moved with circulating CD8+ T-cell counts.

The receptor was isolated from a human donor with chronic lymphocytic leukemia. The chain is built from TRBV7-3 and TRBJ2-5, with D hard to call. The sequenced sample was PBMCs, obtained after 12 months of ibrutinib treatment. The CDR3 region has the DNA TGTGCCAGCAGCTTCGGTCTCCAAGAGACCCAGTACTTC. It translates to CASSFGLQETQYF.